This T cell receptor (beta chain) emerged from a study of T-cell memory formation after mild COVID-19 (dated by TCRdb to the early 2020s). General notes on the study: Most TCR sequence clusters were specific to one of the two donors. In two donors, T-cell clones that expanded and contracted after mild COVID-19 were followed by sequencing TCRalpha and TCRbeta repertoires longitudinally. Two young, previously healthy adult volunteers, one female and one male, were included in the cohort.

Ficoll-Paque density gradient centrifugation was the method used to isolate PBMCs. TCRdb records Illumina NovaSeq 6000 as the sequencer. TCRalpha and TCRbeta cDNA libraries were constructed by 5'RACE with constant-segment primers, with sample barcodes and unique molecular identifiers being introduced. Trizol reagent was used to extract RNA from every sample. Amplification of the libraries took two PCR steps, and the second step added a second sample barcode plus Illumina TruSeq adapters. Sequencing of libraries was performed on an Illumina NovaSeq with 2 x 150 bp paired-end reads. The study's own analysis went as follows. Demultiplexing of reads and collapsing into UMI-guided consensus sequences were performed with migec v1.2.7. Using mixcr v2.1.11, UMI consensuses were aligned to TRA and TRB V and J templates and then assembled into clonotypes. Expanded or contracted clonotypes were those called significant by both edgeR and NoisET, with noise models trained on biological replicates. edgeR calls used a false discovery rate-adjusted p below 0.01 and a log2 fold-change threshold of 1. As an exploratory analysis of dynamics, max-normalized trajectories of the 1000 most abundant clonotypes were examined with PCA combined with hierarchical clustering. The CD4 or CD8 phenotype of responding clones was assigned using the separately sequenced CD4+ and CD8+ repertoires. TCRdb trimmed the raw reads at Q25, called clones with MiXCR and kept productive beta chains. Rows matching on CDR3 protein sequence are summarized as one entry with the most common DNA and genes. These V and J calls are TCRdb output, not the study's own analysis. This sample holds hundreds of thousands of distinct CDR3 sequences; 12% to 15% were observed only once. The ten largest account for 22% of the sample.

On this clonotype itself: What this receptor recognizes is not known. Base quality data are lacking; no much larger clone is found one base away.

Study-wide findings and limitations: Balanced CD4/CD8 phenotypes were observed for clones contracting from day 15 to 85, whereas a bias towards CD4+ was observed for a second wave of clones expanding from day 15 to 37. Some responding clones were found in pre-infection memory, which suggests that pre-existing cross-reactive memory T cells took part in the SARS-CoV-2 response. The second-wave clones that peaked on day 37 were not confirmed to be SARS-CoV-2 specific. Only two mild cases were covered in the study, and larger cohorts including severe cases with pre-infection samples were considered necessary. Contracting CD4+ clones turned up mainly in the CM and EM memory subsets, whereas EMRA was where CD8+ clones were enriched.

Trimming takes 8 bases off V and 5 bases off J; junction bases not matched to a gene: 1. The germline V gene yields MNHEY for CDR1 and SVGAGI for CDR2. From the cysteine through the phenylalanine, the CDR3 covers 13 amino acids. Left in the record is the CDR3 DNA by itself, 39 bases read in frame from the first base. The V and J genes are TRBV6-5 and TRBJ2-2; TRBD1 aligns with 11 central bases. This TCR was recovered from a man younger than 35 who had mild COVID-19 (a few samples of this study predate the infection). The sample titles of this study are shuffled in the database, so cell type and time point are left out; the donor was told from shared clones. The sequencing sample was made of PBMCs or a T cell subset sorted from them (not recorded which). CDR3 sequence: CASGTGGTGELFF. The nucleotide sequence is given as TGTGCCAGCGGGACAGGGGGAACCGGGGAGCTGTTTTTT.